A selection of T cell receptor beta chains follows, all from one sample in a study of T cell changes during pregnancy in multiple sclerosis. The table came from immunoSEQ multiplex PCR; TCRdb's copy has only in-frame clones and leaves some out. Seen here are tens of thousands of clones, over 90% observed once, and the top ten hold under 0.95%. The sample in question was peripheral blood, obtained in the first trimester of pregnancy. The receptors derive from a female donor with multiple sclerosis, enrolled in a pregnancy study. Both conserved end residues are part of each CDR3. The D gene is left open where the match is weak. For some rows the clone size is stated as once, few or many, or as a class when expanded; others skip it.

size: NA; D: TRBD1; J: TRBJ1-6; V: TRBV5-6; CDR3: CASSSGQGDSPLHF; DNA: TGTGCCAGCAGCTCTGGACAGGGGGATTCACCCCTCCACTTT
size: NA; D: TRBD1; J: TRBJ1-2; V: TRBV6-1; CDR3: CASSADRGPFYGYTF; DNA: TGTGCCAGCAGTGCCGACAGGGGGCCTTTCTATGGCTACACCTTC
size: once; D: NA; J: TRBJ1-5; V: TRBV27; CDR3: CASREFGGGKNQPQHF; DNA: TGTGCCAGCAGGGAGTTCGGGGGGGGGAAGAATCAGCCCCAGCATTTT
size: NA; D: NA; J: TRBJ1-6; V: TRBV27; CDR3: CASSLSFESSYNSPLHF; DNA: TGTGCCAGCAGTTTATCTTTCGAGAGCTCCTATAATTCACCCCTCCACTTT
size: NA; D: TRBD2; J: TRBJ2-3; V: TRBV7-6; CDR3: CASSPTPYSGGASTDTQYF; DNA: TGTGCCAGCAGCCCAACCCCATATAGCGGGGGGGCGAGCACAGATACGCAGTATTTT
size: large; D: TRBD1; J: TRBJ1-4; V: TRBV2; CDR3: CASGRQGEISHF; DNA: TGTGCCAGCGGGCGACAGGGGGAAATCTCCCACTTT
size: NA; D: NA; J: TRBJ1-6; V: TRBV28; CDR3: CASSFGFSPLHF; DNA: TGTGCCAGCAGTTTCGGGTTCTCACCCCTCCACTTT
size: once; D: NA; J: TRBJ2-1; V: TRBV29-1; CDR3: CSVEEYNEQFF; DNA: TGCAGCGTTGAGGAGTACAATGAGCAGTTCTTC
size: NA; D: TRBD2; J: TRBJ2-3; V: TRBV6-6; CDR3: CASRNSGGGGTQYF; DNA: TGTGCCAGCCGTAATAGCGGGGGGGGAGGTACGCAGTATTTT
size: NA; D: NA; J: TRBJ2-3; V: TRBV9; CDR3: CASSVVDKDTQYF; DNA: TGTGCCAGCAGCGTAGTGGACAAAGATACGCAGTATTTT
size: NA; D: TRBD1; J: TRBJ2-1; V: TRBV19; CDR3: CASSRGTGQYNEQFF; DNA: TGTGCCAGTAGTAGGGGGACAGGGCAGTACAATGAGCAGTTCTTC
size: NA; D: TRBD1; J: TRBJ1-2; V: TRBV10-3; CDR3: CAISKGQGAMGYTF; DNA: TGTGCCATCAGTAAGGGACAGGGGGCGATGGGCTACACCTTC
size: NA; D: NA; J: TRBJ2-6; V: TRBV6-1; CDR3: CASSAPRGPPSGANVLTF; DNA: TGTGCCAGCAGTGCCCCGAGAGGGCCTCCCTCTGGGGCCAACGTCCTGACTTTC
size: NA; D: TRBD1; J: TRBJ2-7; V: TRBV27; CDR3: CASSLGQGAYEQYF; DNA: TGTGCCAGCAGTTTAGGACAGGGGGCCTACGAGCAGTACTTC
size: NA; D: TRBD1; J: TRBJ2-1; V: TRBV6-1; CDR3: CASRTGVNEQFF; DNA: TGTGCCAGCAGAACAGGGGTCAATGAGCAGTTCTTC
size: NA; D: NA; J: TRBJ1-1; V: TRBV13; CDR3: CASSLGGPNTEAFF; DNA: TGTGCCAGCAGCTTAGGGGGGCCTAACACTGAAGCTTTCTTT
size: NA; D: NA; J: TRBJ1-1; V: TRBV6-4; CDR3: CASSVEVNTEAFF; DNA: TGTGCCAGCAGTGTCGAGGTGAACACTGAAGCTTTCTTT
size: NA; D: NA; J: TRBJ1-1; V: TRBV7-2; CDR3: CASSLEAGSEAFF; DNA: TGTGCCAGCAGCTTAGAGGCGGGATCTGAAGCTTTCTTT
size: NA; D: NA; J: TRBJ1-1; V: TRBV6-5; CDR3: CASSQGPEAFF; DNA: TGTGCCAGCAGCCAGGGCCCTGAAGCTTTCTTT
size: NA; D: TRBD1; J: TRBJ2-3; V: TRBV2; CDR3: CASIRDRGRKDTQYF; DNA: TGTGCCAGCATTAGGGACAGGGGGCGAAAAGATACGCAGTATTTT
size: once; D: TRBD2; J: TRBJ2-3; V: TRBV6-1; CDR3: CASSDRTSGATDTQYF; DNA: TGTGCCAGCAGTGATCGGACTAGCGGGGCAACAGATACGCAGTATTTT
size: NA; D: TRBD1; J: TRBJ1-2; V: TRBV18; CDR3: CASSPRLDRGVGGYTF; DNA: TGTGCCAGCTCACCACGTCTGGACAGGGGAGTGGGTGGCTACACCTTC
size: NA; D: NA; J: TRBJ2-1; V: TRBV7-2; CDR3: CASSFGHLYDNEQFF; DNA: TGTGCCAGCAGCTTCGGTCATCTGTACGACAATGAGCAGTTCTTC
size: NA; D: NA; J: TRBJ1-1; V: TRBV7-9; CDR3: CASSLVARATEAFF; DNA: TGTGCCAGCAGCTTAGTGGCGCGGGCCACGGAAGCTTTCTTT
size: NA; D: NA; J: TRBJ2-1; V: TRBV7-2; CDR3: CASSWTVYNEQFF; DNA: TGTGCCAGCAGCTGGACAGTTTACAATGAGCAGTTCTTC
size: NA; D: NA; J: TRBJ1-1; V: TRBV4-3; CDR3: CASSQYRQIMNTEAFF; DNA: TGCGCCAGCAGCCAATACAGACAGATAATGAACACTGAAGCTTTCTTT
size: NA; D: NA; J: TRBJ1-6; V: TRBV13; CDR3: CASSLRGWDSPLHF; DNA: TGTGCCAGCAGCCTGAGGGGGTGGGATTCACCCCTCCACTTT
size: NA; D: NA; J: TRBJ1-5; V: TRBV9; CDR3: CASSLGRGFNQPQHF; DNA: TGTGCCAGCTCGCTAGGCAGGGGCTTCAATCAGCCCCAGCATTTT
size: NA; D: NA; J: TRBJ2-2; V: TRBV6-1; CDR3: CASSEIWLEAGELFF; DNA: TGTGCCAGCAGTGAAATCTGGCTAGAGGCCGGGGAGCTGTTTTTT
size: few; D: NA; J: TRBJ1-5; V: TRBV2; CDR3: CASSSLGGNQPQHF; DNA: TGTGCCAGCAGCTCCCTGGGCGGCAATCAGCCCCAGCATTTT
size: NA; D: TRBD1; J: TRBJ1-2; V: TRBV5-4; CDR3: CASSFPDREYGYTF; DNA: TGTGCCAGCAGCTTCCCCGACAGGGAGTATGGCTACACCTTC
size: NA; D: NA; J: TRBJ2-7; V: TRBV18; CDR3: CASSPGSSYEQYF; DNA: TGTGCCAGCTCACCAGGCAGCTCCTACGAGCAGTACTTC
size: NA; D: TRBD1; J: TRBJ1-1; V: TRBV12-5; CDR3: CASGLAGTGKAFF; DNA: TGTGCTAGTGGTTTAGCCGGGACAGGGAAAGCTTTCTTT
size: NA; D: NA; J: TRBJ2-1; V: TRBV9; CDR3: CASSVGGVAYNEQFF; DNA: TGTGCCAGCAGCGTCGGGGGTGTGGCCTACAATGAGCAGTTCTTC
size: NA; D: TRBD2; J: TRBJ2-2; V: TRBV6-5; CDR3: CASSRTSGGAGELFF; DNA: TGTGCCAGCAGCCGTACTAGCGGAGGTGCCGGGGAGCTGTTTTTT
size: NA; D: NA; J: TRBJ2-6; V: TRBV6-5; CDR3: CASTQATSGANVLTF; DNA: TGTGCCAGCACCCAGGCAACCTCTGGGGCCAACGTCCTGACTTTC
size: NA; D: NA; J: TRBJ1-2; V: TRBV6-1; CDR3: CASSVTGSGYTF; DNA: TGTGCCAGCAGTGTTACAGGGTCCGGCTACACCTTC
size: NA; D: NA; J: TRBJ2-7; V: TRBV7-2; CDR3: CASSFTGSSYEQYF; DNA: TGTGCCAGCAGCTTTACCGGTAGCTCCTACGAGCAGTACTTC
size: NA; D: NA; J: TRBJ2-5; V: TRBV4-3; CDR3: CASSQGPGVGETQYF; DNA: TGCGCCAGCAGCCAAGGGCCGGGGGTAGGGGAGACCCAGTACTTC
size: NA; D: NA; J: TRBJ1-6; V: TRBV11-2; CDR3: CASSLSQGRNSPLHF; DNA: TGTGCCAGCAGCTTAAGTCAGGGGCGTAATTCACCCCTCCACTTT
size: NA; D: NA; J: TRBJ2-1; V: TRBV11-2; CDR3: CASSLSGSWNEQFF; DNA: TGTGCCAGCAGTTTATCTGGGAGTTGGAATGAGCAGTTCTTC
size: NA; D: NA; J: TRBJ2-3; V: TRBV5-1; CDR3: CASGRSSSTDTQYF; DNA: TGCGCCAGCGGTCGGTCCTCTAGCACAGATACGCAGTATTTT
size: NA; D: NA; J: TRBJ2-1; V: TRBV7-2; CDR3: CASSLVRSSYNEQFF; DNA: TGTGCCAGCAGCTTAGTTCGGAGCTCCTACAATGAGCAGTTCTTC
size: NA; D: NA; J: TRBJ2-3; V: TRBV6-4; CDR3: CASSPDGILALDTQYF; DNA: TGTGCCAGCAGCCCCGACGGGATACTAGCATTAGATACGCAGTATTTT
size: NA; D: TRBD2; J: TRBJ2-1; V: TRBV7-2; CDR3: CASSSYGGAGNNEQFF; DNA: TGTGCCAGCAGCTCTTACGGGGGGGCCGGAAACAATGAGCAGTTCTTC
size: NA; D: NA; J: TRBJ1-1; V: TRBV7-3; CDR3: CASSLQQYTEAFF; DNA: TGTGCCAGCAGCTTACAACAGTACACTGAAGCTTTCTTT
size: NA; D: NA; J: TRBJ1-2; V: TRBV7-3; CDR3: CASSLTTGSGGYTF; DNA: TGTGCCAGCAGCTTAACAACGGGGTCGGGCGGCTACACCTTC
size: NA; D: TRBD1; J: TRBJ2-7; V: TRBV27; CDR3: CASSLTGTGALEQYF; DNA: TGTGCCAGCAGTTTAACCGGGACAGGGGCGCTCGAGCAGTACTTC
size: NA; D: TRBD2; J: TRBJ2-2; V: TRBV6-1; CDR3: CASSDQLAGNTGELFF; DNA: TGTGCCAGCAGTGACCAACTAGCGGGGAACACCGGGGAGCTGTTTTTT
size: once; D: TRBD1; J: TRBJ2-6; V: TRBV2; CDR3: CASRPGQGVSGANVLTF; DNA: TGTGCCAGCAGGCCGGGACAGGGGGTCTCTGGGGCCAACGTCCTGACTTTC
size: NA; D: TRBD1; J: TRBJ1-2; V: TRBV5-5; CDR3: CASSLVLDRGYGYTF; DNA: TGTGCCAGCAGCTTGGTTCTCGACAGGGGCTATGGCTACACCTTC
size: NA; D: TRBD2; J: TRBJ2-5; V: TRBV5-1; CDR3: CASSWGSTSGEETQYF; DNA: TGCGCCAGCAGCTGGGGGTCGACTAGCGGAGAAGAGACCCAGTACTTC
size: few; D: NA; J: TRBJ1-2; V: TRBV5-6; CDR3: CASSLDYGGYTF; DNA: TGTGCCAGCAGCCTCGACTACGGGGGCTACACCTTC
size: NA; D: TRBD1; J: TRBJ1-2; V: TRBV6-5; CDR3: CASTRIGTGRYGYTF; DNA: TGTGCCAGCACTCGAATCGGGACAGGGCGCTATGGCTACACCTTC
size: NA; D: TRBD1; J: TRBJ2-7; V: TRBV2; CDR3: CASSRQGTTYEQYF; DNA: TGTGCCAGCAGTCGACAGGGTACTACCTACGAGCAGTACTTC
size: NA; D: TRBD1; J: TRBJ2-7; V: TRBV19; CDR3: CASSIRPGQGLSHEQYF; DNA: TGTGCCAGTAGTATCAGACCCGGACAGGGTCTTTCCCACGAGCAGTACTTC
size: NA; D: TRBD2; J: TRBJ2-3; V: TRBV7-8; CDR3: CASSLLAGGRTDTQYF; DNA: TGTGCCAGCAGCTTACTAGCGGGGGGGCGCACAGATACGCAGTATTTT